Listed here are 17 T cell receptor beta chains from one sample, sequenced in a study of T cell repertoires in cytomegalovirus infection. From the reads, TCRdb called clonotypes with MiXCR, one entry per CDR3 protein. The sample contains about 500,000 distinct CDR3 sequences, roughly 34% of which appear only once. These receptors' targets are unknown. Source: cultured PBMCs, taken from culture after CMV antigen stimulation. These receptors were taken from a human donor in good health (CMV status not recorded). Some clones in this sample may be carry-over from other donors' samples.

CDR3 sequence reads: CASSDRGFYNSPLHF. Written as DNA, the CDR3 is TGTGCCAGCAGTGACAGGGGGTTCTATAATTCACCCCTCCACTTT. The chain couples TRBV27 to TRBJ1-6, with 9 bases that match TRBD1. With V trimmed by 5 bases and J by 3 bases, 2 bases remained unmatched. This CDR3 is built from 15 residues. Germline lookup yields CDR1 MNHEY and CDR2 SMNVEV (reference sequence).

The CDR3, as DNA: TGCAGCGTGAACAATTTCGACAGTATGAACACTGAAGCTTTCTTT. The encoded protein is CSVNNFDSMNTEAFF. The chain couples TRBV29-1 to TRBJ1-1; tentatively, D is TRBD1 (5 bases). Trimming removed 6 bases at V and 0 bases at J, with 17 bases between. The CDR3 sequence is 15 residues long. Germline CDR1 SQVTM, CDR2 ANQGSEA.

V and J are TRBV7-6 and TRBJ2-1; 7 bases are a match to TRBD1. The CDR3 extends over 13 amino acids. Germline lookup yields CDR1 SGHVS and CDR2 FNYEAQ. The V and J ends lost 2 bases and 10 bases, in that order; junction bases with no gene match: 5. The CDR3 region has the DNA TGTGCCAGCAGCTTACTGACAGGGAAGGAGCAGTTCTTC. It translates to CASSLLTGKEQFF.

The CDR3 DNA reads as TGTGCCAGCAGCCCCCCGGGTAGCGGGCGCGCCTACGAGCAGTACGTC. Protein: CASSPPGSGRAYEQYV. The V call is TRBV7-6, the J call TRBJ2-7; TRBD2 matches 7 bases. Trimming took 5 bases from V and 2 from J; bases not matched to a gene: 12. The CDR3 covers 16 residues. The germline gives CDR1 SGHVS, CDR2 FNYEAQ.

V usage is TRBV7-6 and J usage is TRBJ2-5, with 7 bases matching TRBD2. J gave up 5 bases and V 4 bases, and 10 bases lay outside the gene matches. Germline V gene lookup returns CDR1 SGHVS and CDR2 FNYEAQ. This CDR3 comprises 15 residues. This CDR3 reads CASSSGRGEGETQYF. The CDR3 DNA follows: TGTGCCAGCAGCTCAGGGAGAGGGGAGGGGGAGACCCAGTACTTC.

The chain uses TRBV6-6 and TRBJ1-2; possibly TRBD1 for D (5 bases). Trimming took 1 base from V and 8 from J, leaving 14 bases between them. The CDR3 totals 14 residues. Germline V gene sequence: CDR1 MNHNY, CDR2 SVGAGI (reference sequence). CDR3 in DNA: TGTGCCAGCAGTTACTTAGGTCAGGGTGAGGGCTACACCTTC. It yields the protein CASSYLGQGEGYTF.

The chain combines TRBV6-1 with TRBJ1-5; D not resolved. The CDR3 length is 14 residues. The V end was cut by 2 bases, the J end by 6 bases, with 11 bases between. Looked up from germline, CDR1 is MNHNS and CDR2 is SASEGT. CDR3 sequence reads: CASSERGQGQPQHF. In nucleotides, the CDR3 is TGTGCCAGCAGTGAAAGAGGGCAAGGTCAGCCCCAGCATTTT.

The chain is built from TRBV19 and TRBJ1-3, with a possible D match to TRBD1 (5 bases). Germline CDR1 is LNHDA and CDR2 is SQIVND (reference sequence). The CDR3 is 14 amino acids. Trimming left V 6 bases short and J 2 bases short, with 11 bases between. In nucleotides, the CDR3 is TGTGCCAGTAGGCTCACAGGTGCTGGAAACACCATATATTTT. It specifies CASRLTGAGNTIYF.

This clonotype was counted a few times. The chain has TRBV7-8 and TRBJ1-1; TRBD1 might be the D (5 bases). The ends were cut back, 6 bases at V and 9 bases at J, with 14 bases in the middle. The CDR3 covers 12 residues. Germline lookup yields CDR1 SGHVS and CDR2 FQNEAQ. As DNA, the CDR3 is TGTGCCAGCAGTCAAGACAGAACCCAAGCTTTCTTT. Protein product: CASSQDRTQAFF.

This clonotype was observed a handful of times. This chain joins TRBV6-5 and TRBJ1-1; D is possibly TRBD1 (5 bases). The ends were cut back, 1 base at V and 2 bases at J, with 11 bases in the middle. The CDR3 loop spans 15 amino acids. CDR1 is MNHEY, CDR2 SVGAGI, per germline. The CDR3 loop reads CASSYFGTSNTEAFF. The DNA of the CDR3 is TGTGCCAGCAGTTACTTCGGGACTTCCAACACTGAAGCTTTCTTT.

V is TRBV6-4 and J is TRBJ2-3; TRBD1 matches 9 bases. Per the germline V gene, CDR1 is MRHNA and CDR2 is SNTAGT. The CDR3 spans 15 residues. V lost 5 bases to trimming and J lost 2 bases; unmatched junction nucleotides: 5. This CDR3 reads CASSTDRGNTDTQYF. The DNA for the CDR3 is TGTGCCAGCAGTACGGACAGGGGAAACACAGATACGCAGTATTTT.

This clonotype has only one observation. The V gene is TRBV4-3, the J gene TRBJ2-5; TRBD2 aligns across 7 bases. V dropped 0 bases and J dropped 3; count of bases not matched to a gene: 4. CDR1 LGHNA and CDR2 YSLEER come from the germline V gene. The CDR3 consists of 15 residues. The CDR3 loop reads CASSQEPTSKETQYF. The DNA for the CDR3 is TGCGCCAGCAGCCAAGAACCGACTAGCAAAGAGACCCAGTACTTC.

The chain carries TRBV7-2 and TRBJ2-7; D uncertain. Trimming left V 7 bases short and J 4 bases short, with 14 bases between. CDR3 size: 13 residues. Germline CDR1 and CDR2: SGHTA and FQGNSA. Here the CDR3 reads CASKSPLSYEQYF. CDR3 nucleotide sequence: TGTGCCAGCAAGTCCCCGCTTTCGTACGAGCAGTACTTC.

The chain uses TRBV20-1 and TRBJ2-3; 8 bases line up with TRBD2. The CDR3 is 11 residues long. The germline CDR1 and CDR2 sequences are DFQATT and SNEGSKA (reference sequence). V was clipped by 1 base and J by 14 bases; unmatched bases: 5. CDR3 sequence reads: CSARAGTSGYF. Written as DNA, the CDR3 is TGCAGTGCTAGAGCGGGTACTAGCGGGTATTTT.

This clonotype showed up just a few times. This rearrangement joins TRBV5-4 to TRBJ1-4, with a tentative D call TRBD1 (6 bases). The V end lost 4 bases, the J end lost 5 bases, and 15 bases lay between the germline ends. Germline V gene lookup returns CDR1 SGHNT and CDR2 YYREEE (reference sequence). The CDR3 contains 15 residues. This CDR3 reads CASSPRGAGNEKLFF. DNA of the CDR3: TGTGCCAGCAGCCCTCGGGGGGCTGGCAATGAAAAACTGTTTTTT. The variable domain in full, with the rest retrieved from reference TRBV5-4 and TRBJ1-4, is ETGVTQSPTHLIKTRGQQVTLRCSSQSGHNTVSWYQQALGQGPQFIFQYYREEENGRGNFPPRFSGLQFPNYSSELNVNALELDDSALYLCASSPRGAGNEKLFFGSGTQLSVL.

The CDR3 DNA follows: TGTGCCAGCAAAACCTCCTACAATGAGCAGTTCTTC. Amino acids: CASKTSYNEQFF. V gene TRBV6-2 or TRBV6-3 combines with J gene TRBJ2-1; D call uncertain. V lost 7 bases and J 0 bases, leaving 4 bases between the germline ends. Germline V gene lookup returns CDR1 MNHEY and CDR2 SVGEGT. This CDR3 spans 12 amino acids.

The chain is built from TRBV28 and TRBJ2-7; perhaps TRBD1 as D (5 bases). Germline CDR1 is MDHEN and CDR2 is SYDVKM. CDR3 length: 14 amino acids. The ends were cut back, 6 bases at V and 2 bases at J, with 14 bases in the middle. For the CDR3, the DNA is TGTGCCAGCAGCCTTCTGGGGCCCCCCTACGAGCAGTACTTC. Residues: CASSLLGPPYEQYF.